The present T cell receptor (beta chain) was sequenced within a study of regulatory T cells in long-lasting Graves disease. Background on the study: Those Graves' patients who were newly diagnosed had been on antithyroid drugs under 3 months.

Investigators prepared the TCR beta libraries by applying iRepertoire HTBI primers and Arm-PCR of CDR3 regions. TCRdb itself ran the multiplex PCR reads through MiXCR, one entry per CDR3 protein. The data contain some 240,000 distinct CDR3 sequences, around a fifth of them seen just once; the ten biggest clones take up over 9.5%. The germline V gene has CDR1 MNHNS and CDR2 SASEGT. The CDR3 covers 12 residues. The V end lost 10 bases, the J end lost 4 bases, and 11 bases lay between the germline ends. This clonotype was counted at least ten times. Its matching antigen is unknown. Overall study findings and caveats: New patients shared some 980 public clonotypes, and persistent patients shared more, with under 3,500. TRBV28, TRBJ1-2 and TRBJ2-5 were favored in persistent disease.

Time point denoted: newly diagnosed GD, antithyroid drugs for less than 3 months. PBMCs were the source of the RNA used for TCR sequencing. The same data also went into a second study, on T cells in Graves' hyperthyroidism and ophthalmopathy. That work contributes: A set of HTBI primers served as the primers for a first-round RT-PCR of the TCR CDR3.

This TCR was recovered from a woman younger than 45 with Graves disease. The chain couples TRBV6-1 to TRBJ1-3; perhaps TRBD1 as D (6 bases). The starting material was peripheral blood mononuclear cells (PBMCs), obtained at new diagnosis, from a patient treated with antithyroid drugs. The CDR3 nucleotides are TGTGCCAACAGAACAGGGGGAAACACCATATATTTT. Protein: CANRTGGNTIYF.